This T cell receptor (beta chain) was recorded in a study of OX40 agonist ivuxolimab in advanced cancers. Profiled with immunoSEQ multiplex PCR; TCRdb holds only in-frame clones, not every one. The sample carries some 58,000 clones, around four fifths recorded once. In germline, CDR1 is PRHDT, CDR2 FYEKMQ (reference sequence). With V trimmed by 2 bases and J by 6 bases, 4 bases remained unmatched. This CDR3 has 13 residues. The clonotype comes from an adult with an advanced solid tumor such as melanoma, head and neck, liver or kidney cancer. This sequence joins TRBV13 and TRBJ2-7; 7 bases are shared with TRBD2. The specimen was CD4+ or CD8+ T cells sorted from blood, collected in a trial of the OX40 agonist ivuxolimab. Written as DNA, the CDR3 is TGTGCCAGCAGCTTATCGCGGGAGTCCGAGCAGTACTTC. Its translation is CASSLSRESEQYF.